The entry below describes one T cell receptor (beta chain). Antigen: not known. The entry originates in a study of shared clonotypes between healthy human individuals. For sorted subsets, about 190 ng DNA per replicate equaled around 30,000 T cell genomes. The data were produced by immunoSEQ multiplex PCR, yet TCRdb's version contains in-frame clones alone and is incomplete. The sample consists of some 580,000 clones, approximately 97% of them appearing once. Study-wide results and caveats: Represented genetic and exposure-history diversity was restricted by having few donors.

The sequence was obtained from a woman younger than 45 in good health. The sequenced sample was naive CD4+ T cells sorted from blood. Subset defined: CD45RA+ positively selected.

CDR3 protein: CASSYSYQETQYF. CDR3 sequence (DNA): TGTGCCAGCAGTTACTCGTACCAAGAGACCCAGTACTTC. The V and J genes are TRBV6-5 and TRBJ2-5; no definite D call. In germline, CDR1 is MNHEY, CDR2 SVGAGI. Deletions cut 0 bases from V and 0 bases from J, with 2 bases between. The CDR3 has 13 amino acids.